This T cell receptor (beta chain) was sequenced during a study of early T cells in non-severe SARS-CoV-2 infection. Study overall: Chains stayed unpaired after sequencing of bulk RNA from unsorted whole blood. Whole-study results and caveats: Comparison of clonotypes with VDJdb favored anti-spike CD8 responses while missing private and CD4 specificities.

The table lists this clonotype with many counts. Its antigen is not identified. Researchers attached unique molecular identifiers to individual cDNA molecules. TCRdb re-derived calls from the 5' RACE reads in MiXCR, one entry per CDR3 protein. The sample shows around 30,000 distinct CDR3 sequences, around 5.3% of them seen only once. V lost 6 bases to trimming and J lost 11 bases, with 14 bases between them. This CDR3 comprises 13 residues. CDR1 is SGHTA, CDR2 FQGTGA, per germline. The source is an adult who was a healthcare worker with PCR-confirmed SARS-CoV-2 infection or an uninfected control (not recorded which). The chain employs TRBV7-3 and TRBJ1-6; D is perhaps TRBD1 (5 bases). Sequencing was carried out using whole blood. This CDR3 is CASSTQARAPLHF. DNA for the CDR3: TGTGCCAGCAGTACACAGGCACGGGCACCCCTCCACTTT.